This entry concerns a single TCR beta chain. TCRdb keeps only in-frame clones here, not all; method: immunoSEQ multiplex PCR. This sample has some 350,000 clones, with roughly 88% found just once. Treatment noted: some 19 received Ad26.COV2.S at low or high dose, single or two shots; about 5 received placebo; per-sample allocation not given. The samples date from day 63 after the first vaccine or placebo injection. The data were taken from a study of Ad26.COV2.S vaccination and SARS-CoV-2 variants. Trimming took off 0 bases at V and 3 bases at J, with 12 bases between the two ends. The CDR3 totals 15 residues. The germline CDR1 and CDR2 sequences are SGHKS and YYEKEE (reference sequence).

The sequencing here drew on peripheral blood, taken in a trial of Ad26.COV2.S vaccine versus placebo. The sequence came from a person aged 18-60 years who received the Ad26.COV2.S COVID-19 vaccine or a placebo. The chain is built from TRBV5-5 and TRBJ1-1; D not resolved. This chain's CDR3 is CASSLVPEYYTEAFF. CDR3 DNA sequence: TGTGCCAGCAGCTTGGTCCCCGAATATTACACTGAAGCTTTCTTT.